This TCR beta chain came from a study of blood T cell repertoires in COVID-19. Study summary: Material from acute and convalescent COVID-19 was sourced from the United States, Italy and Spain.

Some clones are missing from TCRdb's copy, which holds only in-frame ones; the method was immunoSEQ multiplex PCR. The sample lists fewer than 500,000 clones; roughly nine tenths were seen once. Germline V gene lookup returns CDR1 LNHDA and CDR2 SQIVND (reference sequence). Trimming removed 3 bases from V and 6 bases from J, with 12 bases in between. There are 14 residues in the CDR3. Participants' own reports of clinical history determined their cohort assignment. This clone has just a few counts. The sequenced material came from PBMCs or T cells enriched from blood (not recorded which). This clonotype originated in a young woman with acute COVID-19. The V and J genes are TRBV19 and TRBJ1-5, with TRBD1 as a possible D gene (6 bases). CDR3 sequence: CASSMTGPGQPQHF. CDR3 nucleotides: TGTGCCAGTAGTATGACAGGACCGGGTCAGCCCCAGCATTTT.